This T cell receptor (beta chain) was obtained from a study of blood T cell repertoires in COVID-19. Data came from immunoSEQ multiplex PCR; TCRdb stores just in-frame clones and leaves some out. The sample contains under 350,000 clones, roughly nine tenths of which appear only once. The CDR3 length is 16 residues. Germline V gene sequence: CDR1 SGHRS, CDR2 YFSETQ. Trimming cost V 1 base and J 7 bases; bases outside gene matches: 8. What was sequenced was PBMCs or T cells enriched from blood (not recorded which). The chain carries TRBV5-1 and TRBJ1-2; 12 positions agree with TRBD1. The receptor was isolated from a man aged 55 to 69 who had recovered from COVID-19. CDR3 amino acids: CASSLSPGQGASGYTF. CDR3 in DNA: TGCGCCAGCAGCTTGTCTCCGGGACAGGGGGCCTCTGGCTACACCTTC.